One T cell receptor (beta chain) is described in this entry. Its antigen is not identified. Only in-frame clones appear in the TCRdb table, and some are missing; sequencing was by immunoSEQ multiplex PCR. The sample has around 20,000 clones; 80% to 90% are singletons. This specimen belongs to a study of OX40 agonist ivuxolimab in advanced cancers. Study overall: With a range of roughly 23 to 79, age averaged 60 years, and about 82% were male. Findings and caveats of the study: Dosing at 0.1 to 3.0 mg/kg was accompanied by clonal expansion of CD4+ and CD8+ blood T cells by week 6.

The V end was cut by 0 bases, the J end by 5 bases, with 11 bases between. This CDR3 spans 14 amino acids. Germline CDR1 reads MNHEY; CDR2 reads SVGAGI. J is TRBJ2-7 and V is TRBV6-5; tentative D call: TRBD2 (6 bases). Sequenced here: CD4+ or CD8+ T cells sorted from blood, sampled in a trial of the OX40 agonist ivuxolimab. The TCR sequence derives from an adult with an advanced solid tumor such as melanoma, head and neck, liver or kidney cancer. The CDR3 sequence is CASSYSRTTNEQYF. The CDR3, as DNA: TGTGCCAGCAGTTACTCCCGGACTACTAACGAGCAGTACTTC.